Here is one T cell receptor (delta chain) with its context. This clone is labeled medium-sized (0.01 to 0.1%). The antigen it recognizes is unknown. No base qualities exist here, and no much larger clone lies one base off it. The data were taken from a study of gammadelta T cells in human blood (dated by TCRdb to about 2020). The CDR1 and CDR2 encoded by the germline V gene are TSWWSYY and QGS. CDR3 length: 21 amino acids, cysteine to phenylalanine. CDR3 DNA only is kept here, 63 bases in frame from base 1. V loses 0 bases of germline sequence and J loses 0 bases, and the interval between the two ends is 26 bases. The method behind the library was RT-PCR. The instrument was an Illumina MiSeq. TCRdb called clones from the public reads with CATT, and repeated DNA sequences were later combined into one row. For this sample there are about 1,200 delta-chain clones; roughly 1.6% appear just once. The biggest ten clones account for 15% of the sample.

The investigation overall reported the following: According to the study, polyclonal expansion of innate gamma-delta T cells immediately after birth appeared to be driven by microbial exposure.

The sequence was obtained from a human donor. The chain was built from TRDV1 and TRDJ1; the D region may be TRDD2 or TRDD3, each matching 6 bases equally. Sequenced: non-Vgamma9Vdelta2 gamma-delta T cells from adult blood. This receptor carries the CDR3 CALGELVRLPFRGDYTDKLIF. The DNA sequence reads TGTGCTCTTGGGGAACTAGTCCGTCTTCCTTTTCGCGGGGATTACACCGATAAACTCATCTTT.